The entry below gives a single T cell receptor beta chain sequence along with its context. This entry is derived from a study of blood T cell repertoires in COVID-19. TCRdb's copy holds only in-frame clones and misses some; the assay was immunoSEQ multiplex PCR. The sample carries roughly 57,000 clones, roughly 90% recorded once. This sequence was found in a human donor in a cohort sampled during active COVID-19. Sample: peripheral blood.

CDR3 in DNA: TGTGCCAGCAGCCTTGGACAGGGAATCAATCAGCCCCAGCATTTT. This codes for CASSLGQGINQPQHF. The rearrangement uses TRBV27 and TRBJ1-5; 8 nucleotides agree with TRBD1. The germline CDR1 and CDR2 sequences are MNHEY and SMNVEV (reference sequence). This CDR3 spans 15 amino acids. After removal of 6 bases from V and 3 bases from J, the junction contained 7 bases not matched to a gene.